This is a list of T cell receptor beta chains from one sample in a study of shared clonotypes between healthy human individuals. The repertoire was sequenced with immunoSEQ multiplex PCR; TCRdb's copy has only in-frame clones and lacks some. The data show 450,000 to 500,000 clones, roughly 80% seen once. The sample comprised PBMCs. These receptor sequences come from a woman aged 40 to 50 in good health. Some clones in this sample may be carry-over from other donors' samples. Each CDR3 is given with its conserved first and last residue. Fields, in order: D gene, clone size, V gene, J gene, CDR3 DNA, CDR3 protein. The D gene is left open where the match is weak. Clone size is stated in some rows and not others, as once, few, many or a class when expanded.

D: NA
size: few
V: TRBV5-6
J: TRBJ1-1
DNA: TGTGCCAGCAGCTTGGCTTGGGGGTACGGGGAGAACACTGAAGCTTTCTTT
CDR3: CASSLAWGYGENTEAFF

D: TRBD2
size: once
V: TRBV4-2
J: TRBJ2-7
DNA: TGTGCCAGCAGCCTCGACCCCCTCCAGCGGGAGGACCACGAGCAGTACTTC
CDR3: CASSLDPLQREDHEQYF

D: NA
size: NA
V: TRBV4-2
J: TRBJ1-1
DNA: TGTGCCAGCAGCCTAACTGGGGGGGGGACTGAAGCTTTCTTT
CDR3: CASSLTGGGTEAFF

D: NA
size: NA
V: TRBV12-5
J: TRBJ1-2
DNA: TGTGCTAGTGGTGAAGACACCTATGGCTACACCTTC
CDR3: CASGEDTYGYTF

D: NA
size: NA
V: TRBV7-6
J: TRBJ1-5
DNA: TGTGCCAGCAGCTTAAAGGGGTTGGGGCAGCAGCCCCAGCATTTT
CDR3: CASSLKGLGQQPQHF

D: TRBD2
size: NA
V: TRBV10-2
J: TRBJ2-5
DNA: TGCGCCAGCGGCGGAGCGGGACTAGCGGGAGGAGAGACCCAGTACTTC
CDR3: CASGGAGLAGGETQYF

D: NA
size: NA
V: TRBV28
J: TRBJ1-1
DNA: TGTGCCAGCAGTTCATCGGGAGGGCGTTTCGTGGACACTGAAGCTTTCTTT
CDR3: CASSSSGGRFVDTEAFF

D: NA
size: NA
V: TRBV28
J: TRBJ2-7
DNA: TGTGCCAGCAGTCCACCGGGACGAAACTACGAGCAGTACTTC
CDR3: CASSPPGRNYEQYF

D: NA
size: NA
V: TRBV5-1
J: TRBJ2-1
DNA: TGCGCCAGCAGCTGGAACTATGGTGAGCAGTTCTTC
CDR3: CASSWNYGEQFF

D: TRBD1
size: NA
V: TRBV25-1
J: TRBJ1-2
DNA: TGTGCCAGCAGCCAGACAGGGACAGGGGTCTCTGGCTACACCTTC
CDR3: CASSQTGTGVSGYTF

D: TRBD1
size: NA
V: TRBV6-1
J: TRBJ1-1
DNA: TGTGCCAGCACCAACCTCGGACAGGGTGAAGCTTTCTTT
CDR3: CASTNLGQGEAFF

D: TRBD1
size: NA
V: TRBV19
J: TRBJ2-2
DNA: TGTGCCAGTAGTCCATGGGACAGGTTAAACACCGGGGAGCTGTTTTTT
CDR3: CASSPWDRLNTGELFF

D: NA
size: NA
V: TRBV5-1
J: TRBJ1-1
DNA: TGCGCCAGCAGCGGAACTGACAGAAACGGGGACACTGAAGCTTTCTTT
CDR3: CASSGTDRNGDTEAFF

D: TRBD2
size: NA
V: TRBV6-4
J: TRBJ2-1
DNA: TGTGCCAGCAGTGTGGCGGGGACTAGCGTCTATGAGCAGTTCTTC
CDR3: CASSVAGTSVYEQFF

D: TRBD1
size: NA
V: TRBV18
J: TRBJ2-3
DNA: TGTGCCAGCTCACCCCGACAGGGGTTCACAGATACGCAGTATTTT
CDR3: CASSPRQGFTDTQYF

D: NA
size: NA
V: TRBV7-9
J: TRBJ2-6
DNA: TGTGCCAGCAGCTTGAGGGGCGCCGGGGCCAACGTCCTGACTTTC
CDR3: CASSLRGAGANVLTF